This is a list of T cell receptor beta chains from one sample in a study of shared clonotypes between healthy human individuals. Method: immunoSEQ multiplex PCR; TCRdb's copy keeps in-frame clones and lacks some. Here the sample spans about 2.4 million clones, 93% being singletons. Input material: naive CD4+ T cells from PBMCs. These receptors all stem from a man between 18 and 35 years old in good health. Some clones in this sample may be carry-over from other donors' samples. CDR3s include the opening cysteine and the closing phenylalanine or tryptophan. Each record gives: J gene, D gene, V gene, clone size, CDR3 protein, CDR3 DNA. The D gene is left open where the match is weak. Some rows mark clone size as missing; the rest say once, few, many or name a class of expanded clone.

TRBJ1-4	NA	TRBV5-1	NA	CASSLVGLEEKLFF	TGCGCCAGCAGCTTGGTGGGGCTAGAGGAAAAACTGTTTTTT
TRBJ2-1	TRBD2	TRBV7-2	NA	CASSRGLAANEQFF	TGTGCCAGCAGCCGAGGACTAGCAGCCAATGAGCAGTTCTTC
TRBJ1-1	NA	TRBV27	NA	CASSLDLRGTEAFF	TGTGCCAGCAGTTTAGATCTCAGGGGCACTGAAGCTTTCTTT
TRBJ2-2	TRBD2	TRBV15	NA	CATSSEAGVRGGELFF	TGTGCCACCAGCAGTGAGGCGGGAGTCCGAGGCGGGGAGCTGTTTTTT
TRBJ1-2	TRBD1	TRBV5-1	NA	CASSSDRAEGYTF	TGCGCCAGCAGCTCCGACAGGGCAGAAGGCTACACCTTC
TRBJ2-1	TRBD2	TRBV10-3	NA	CAISESLAGGRGEQFF	TGTGCCATCAGTGAGTCCCTAGCGGGAGGTCGTGGTGAGCAGTTCTTC
TRBJ2-7	TRBD2	TRBV5-1	NA	CASSYGTSGRSSYEQYF	TGCGCCAGCAGCTACGGGACTAGCGGGAGGAGCTCCTACGAGCAGTACTTC
TRBJ2-3	NA	TRBV28	NA	CASSAPRGAGRGTQYF	TGTGCCAGCAGTGCCCCCCGCGGGGCCGGAAGAGGTACGCAGTATTTT
TRBJ1-2	TRBD1	TRBV2	NA	CASSGDRGGYTF	TGTGCCAGCAGTGGAGACAGGGGCGGCTACACCTTC
TRBJ1-2	NA	TRBV10-3	NA	CAIRAGRTSNYGYTF	TGTGCCATCAGGGCCGGTAGGACATCTAACTATGGCTACACCTTC
TRBJ1-3	NA	TRBV18	NA	CASSPPGPGSTSGNTIYF	TGTGCCAGCTCACCACCCGGGCCCGGGAGTACTTCTGGAAACACCATATATTTT
TRBJ1-1	TRBD1	TRBV18	NA	CASSPGQEMNTEAFF	TGTGCCAGCTCACCGGGACAGGAGATGAACACTGAAGCTTTCTTT
TRBJ1-1	NA	TRBV14	NA	CASSSGLNTEAFF	TGTGCCAGCAGTTCAGGCCTGAACACTGAAGCTTTCTTT
TRBJ2-1	TRBD2	TRBV4-2	NA	CASSQETSGADVEQFF	TGTGCCAGCAGCCAAGAGACTAGCGGGGCAGACGTGGAGCAGTTCTTC
TRBJ2-1	NA	TRBV25-1	NA	CASSPRVRASEQFF	TGTGCCAGCAGTCCGCGTGTCAGGGCTAGTGAGCAGTTCTTC
TRBJ2-7	TRBD1	TRBV6-5	NA	CASRRQGRDYEQYF	TGTGCCAGCAGGCGACAGGGGCGAGACTACGAGCAGTACTTC
TRBJ2-3	NA	TRBV4-1	NA	CASSQDPTSRFGTDTQYF	TGCGCCAGCAGCCAAGACCCGACTAGTCGTTTTGGCACAGATACGCAGTATTTT
TRBJ1-3	NA	TRBV9	NA	CASSVGNSGNTIYF	TGTGCCAGCAGCGTAGGGAACAGTGGAAACACCATATATTTT
TRBJ2-3	TRBD2	TRBV6-1	NA	CASSGGLARLTDTQYF	TGTGCCAGCAGTGGGGGACTAGCGAGACTGACAGATACGCAGTATTTT
TRBJ2-3	TRBD2	TRBV15	NA	CATSRGLAGVFLDTQYF	TGTGCCACCAGCAGGGGACTAGCGGGAGTCTTTCTAGATACGCAGTATTTT
TRBJ2-5	NA	TRBV15	NA	CATSSRDSRRETQYF	TGTGCCACCAGCTCGCGGGACTCCCGGCGGGAGACCCAGTACTTC
TRBJ2-1	TRBD2	TRBV28	NA	CASSLSGTRFYNEQFF	TGTGCCAGCAGTTTGTCCGGGACTAGGTTCTACAATGAGCAGTTCTTC
TRBJ1-2	NA	TRBV19	NA	CASTPTVNYGYTF	TGTGCCAGTACCCCGACAGTTAACTATGGCTACACCTTC
TRBJ2-7	NA	TRBV2	NA	CASSAAGVRYEQYF	TGTGCCAGCAGTGCGGCAGGGGTTCGGTACGAGCAGTACTTC
TRBJ1-1	NA	TRBV30	few	CAWSQGLRSNTEAFF	TGTGCCTGGAGTCAGGGGCTCAGGTCGAACACTGAAGCTTTCTTT
TRBJ2-3	NA	TRBV7-2	NA	CASSQGLATDTQYF	TGTGCCAGCAGCCAGGGGCTGGCAACAGATACGCAGTATTTT
TRBJ2-7	NA	TRBV11-2	NA	CASSSNSYEQYF	TGTGCCAGCAGCTCTAACTCCTACGAGCAGTACTTC
TRBJ2-5	NA	TRBV7-2	NA	CASGKGSQETQYF	TGTGCCAGCGGCAAGGGCAGCCAAGAGACCCAGTACTTC
TRBJ1-1	TRBD1	TRBV7-8	NA	CASSLGTGSGNTEAFF	TGTGCCAGCAGCTTAGGGACAGGCTCAGGGAACACTGAAGCTTTCTTT
TRBJ2-5	TRBD2	TRBV5-5	once	CASSLLAGGETQYF	TGTGCCAGCAGCTTACTAGCGGGAGGAGAGACCCAGTACTTC
TRBJ1-1	NA	TRBV19	NA	CASSPQTANTEAFF	TGTGCCAGTAGTCCTCAAACAGCGAACACTGAAGCTTTCTTT
TRBJ2-5	TRBD2	TRBV7-2	once	CASSLAQASGRRETQYF	TGTGCCAGCAGCTTAGCGCAGGCTAGCGGGAGGAGAGAGACCCAGTACTTC
TRBJ1-5	TRBD1	TRBV2	NA	CASRATGEDQPQHF	TGTGCCAGCAGGGCCACAGGGGAAGATCAGCCCCAGCATTTT
TRBJ1-1	NA	TRBV18	NA	CASSPQMNTEAFF	TGTGCCAGCTCACCACAGATGAACACTGAAGCTTTCTTT
TRBJ1-3	NA	TRBV18	NA	CASSKQNSGNTIYF	TGTGCCAGCTCAAAACAGAACTCTGGAAACACCATATATTTT
TRBJ2-3	NA	TRBV4-3	NA	CASSQGAQGIGTDTQYF	TGCGCCAGCAGCCAAGGCGCTCAGGGAATCGGGACAGATACGCAGTATTTT
TRBJ1-3	NA	TRBV5-8	once	CASSPGQFSGNTIYF	TGTGCCAGCAGCCCCGGACAATTCTCTGGAAACACCATATATTTT
TRBJ1-1	NA	TRBV28	NA	CASSSTRGLSEAFF	TGTGCCAGCAGTTCTACTAGGGGACTCTCGGAAGCTTTCTTT
TRBJ2-2	TRBD2	TRBV4-3	once	CASSHGPSGRSEELFF	TGCGCCAGCAGCCATGGCCCTAGCGGGAGATCGGAGGAGCTGTTTTTT
TRBJ2-3	TRBD2	TRBV4-3	NA	CASSPGGLEGGTDTQYF	TGCGCCAGCAGCCCCGGGGGGTTAGAGGGCGGCACAGATACGCAGTATTTT
TRBJ1-5	TRBD1	TRBV4-1	few	CASSQRQGQGNQPQHF	TGCGCCAGCAGCCAAAGGCAGGGACAGGGGAATCAGCCCCAGCATTTT
TRBJ2-7	TRBD1	TRBV6-1	NA	CASSQGQGPYEQYF	TGTGCCAGCAGCCAAGGACAGGGGCCCTACGAGCAGTACTTC
TRBJ2-1	TRBD1	TRBV19	NA	CASSISRRQGGSYNEQFF	TGTGCCAGTAGTATATCGCGACGACAGGGGGGGTCCTACAATGAGCAGTTCTTC
TRBJ1-2	NA	TRBV7-2	NA	CASSLRGRPLGYTF	TGTGCCAGCAGCTTAAGGGGACGGCCACTTGGCTACACCTTC
TRBJ2-4	NA	TRBV29-1	NA	CSVPWLAKNIQYF	TGCAGCGTTCCGTGGTTAGCCAAAAACATTCAGTACTTC
TRBJ2-2	NA	TRBV9	NA	CASSGGPGELFF	TGTGCCAGCTCCGGGGGTCCCGGGGAGCTGTTTTTT
TRBJ2-2	TRBD2	TRBV5-1	NA	CASSLVTSGTGTGELFF	TGCGCCAGCAGCTTGGTTACTAGCGGGACAGGCACCGGGGAGCTGTTTTTT
TRBJ2-5	NA	TRBV2	NA	CASRVQGSAETQYF	TGTGCCAGCAGGGTGCAGGGTTCGGCAGAGACCCAGTACTTC
TRBJ2-3	NA	TRBV5-1	NA	CASSLGRKSAISTDTQYF	TGCGCCAGCAGCTTGGGGCGGAAGTCGGCGATCAGCACAGATACGCAGTATTTT
TRBJ2-2	NA	TRBV28	NA	CASRHVWGNSTGELFF	TGTGCCAGCAGGCACGTTTGGGGGAACAGCACCGGGGAGCTGTTTTTT
TRBJ2-5	NA	TRBV10-1	NA	CASREETQYF	TGCGCCAGCAGAGAAGAGACCCAGTACTTC
TRBJ2-7	NA	TRBV5-1	NA	CASSYPPYEQYF	TGCGCCAGCAGCTACCCCCCCTACGAGCAGTACTTC
TRBJ1-1	NA	TRBV7-9	NA	CASSLVGGAEAFF	TGTGCCAGCAGCTTAGTTGGGGGGGCTGAAGCTTTCTTT
TRBJ2-2	TRBD1	TRBV5-1	NA	CASSPAWTGAATGELFF	TGCGCCAGCAGCCCCGCTTGGACAGGGGCGGCCACCGGGGAGCTGTTTTTT
TRBJ2-3	TRBD2	TRBV19	NA	CASSSLAGDTQYF	TGTGCCAGTAGTTCACTAGCGGGAGATACGCAGTATTTT
TRBJ1-5	NA	TRBV7-8	NA	CASSHTGNNQPQHF	TGTGCCAGCAGCCATACAGGTAACAATCAGCCCCAGCATTTT
TRBJ2-1	NA	TRBV7-9	NA	CASSLRTVPNNEQFF	TGTGCCAGCAGCTTACGGACAGTCCCTAACAATGAGCAGTTCTTC
TRBJ1-2	TRBD1	TRBV7-2	NA	CASSLLGQGSPNYGYTF	TGTGCCAGCAGCTTACTAGGACAGGGGTCGCCTAACTATGGCTACACCTTC
TRBJ2-3	TRBD2	TRBV7-3	NA	CASSLTAGGGDTQYF	TGTGCCAGCAGCTTAACGGCGGGAGGGGGAGATACGCAGTATTTT